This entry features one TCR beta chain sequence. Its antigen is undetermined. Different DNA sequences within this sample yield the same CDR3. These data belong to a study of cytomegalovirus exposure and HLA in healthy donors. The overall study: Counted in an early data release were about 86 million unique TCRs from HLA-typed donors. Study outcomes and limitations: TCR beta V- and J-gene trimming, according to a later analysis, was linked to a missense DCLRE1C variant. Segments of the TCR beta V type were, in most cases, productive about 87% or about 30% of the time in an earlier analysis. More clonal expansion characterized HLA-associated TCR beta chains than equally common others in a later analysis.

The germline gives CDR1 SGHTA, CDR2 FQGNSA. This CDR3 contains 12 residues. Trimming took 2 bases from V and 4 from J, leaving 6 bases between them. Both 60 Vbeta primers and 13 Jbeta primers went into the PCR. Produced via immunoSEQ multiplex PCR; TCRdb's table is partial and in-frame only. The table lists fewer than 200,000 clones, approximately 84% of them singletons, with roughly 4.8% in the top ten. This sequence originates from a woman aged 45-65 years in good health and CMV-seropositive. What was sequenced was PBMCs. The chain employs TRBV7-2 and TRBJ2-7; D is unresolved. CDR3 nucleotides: TGTGCCAGCAGCTTATCCGGTTACGAGCAGTACTTC. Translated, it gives CASSLSGYEQYF. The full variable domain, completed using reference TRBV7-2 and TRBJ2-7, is GAGVSQSPSNKVTEKGKDVELRCDPISGHTALYWYRQSLGQGLEFLIYFQGNSAPDKSGLPSDRFSAERTGGSVSTLTIQRTQQEDSAVYLCASSLSGYEQYFGPGTRLTVT.